Listed here is a single T cell receptor (beta chain). The sample originates from a study of cytomegalovirus exposure and HLA in healthy donors. The PCR had 60 Vbeta and 13 Jbeta primers. Using immunoSEQ multiplex PCR, the repertoire was profiled, and TCRdb retains in-frame clones only, with some absent. There are fewer than 140,000 clones in the sample; about four fifths occur only once, and under 6.5% lies in the top ten. The CDR3 length is 14 residues. The rearrangement uses TRBV21-1 and TRBJ1-5; TRBD1, the table's D call, lacks a check against the DNA. TRBV21-1 is reported as a pseudogene. The sample consisted of PBMCs. This TCR was sampled from a woman between 45 and 60 years old in good health and CMV-seropositive. CDR3 sequence: CASSRAADSQPQHF. Here the CDR3 DNA reads TGTGCCAGCAGCAGAGCGGCGGACAGTCAGCCCCAGCATTTT.